Each of the 13 T cell receptor beta chains below was sequenced from the same sample in a study of vaccination effects on CD4 cells after COVID-19. Antigens of these TCRs are unknown. After roughly ten days in culture, the CD4+ T cells were isolated. Participants completed two doses of the BNT162b2 or mRNA-1273 vaccine. Sequencing used immunoSEQ multiplex PCR; TCRdb keeps in-frame clones, though not all of them. The table records around 40,000 clones, around 70% of them present only once. The sequences come from CD4+ T cells from PBMCs cultured without peptide, collected after COVID-19 vaccination. These receptors originate from a human donor who received a COVID-19 vaccine.

This clone came up once. This sequence joins TRBV7-2 and TRBJ2-1; D may be TRBD2 (5 bases). Germline V gene data show CDR1 as SGHTA and CDR2 as FQGNSA. The CDR3 sequence is 11 residues long. V gave up 5 bases and J gave up 10 bases, with 9 bases separating them. The CDR3 sequence is CASSQGGEQFF. The CDR3, as DNA: TGTGCCAGCAGCCAAGGAGGCGAGCAGTTCTTC.

The chain links TRBV2 to TRBJ2-6; D gene ambiguous. This CDR3 is built from 14 residues. V was pared by 4 bases and J by 0 bases, with 4 bases between. Looked up from germline, CDR1 is SNHLY and CDR2 is FYNNEI. In DNA form, the CDR3 reads TGTGCCAGCAGTGTTGGCTCTGGGGCCAACGTCCTGACTTTC. Encoded protein: CASSVGSGANVLTF.

This clone was seen more than once but under ten times. The rearrangement joins TRBV4-1 to TRBJ1-1; no firm D call. From germline, CDR1 is MGHRA and CDR2 YSYEKL. The CDR3 runs 13 residues. Deletions cut 4 bases from V and 1 base from J, with 7 bases between. The CDR3 DNA reads TGCGCCAGCAGCCTGGTCCCGAACACTGAAGCTTTCTTT. This codes for CASSLVPNTEAFF.

This clone was counted only a few times. This sequence joins TRBV7-2 and TRBJ2-7; D not certain. Between the trimmed V and J ends, which lost 2 bases and 7 bases, there was a span of 6 bases. The germline V gene has CDR1 SGHTA and CDR2 FQGNSA. The CDR3 runs to 11 residues. For the CDR3, the DNA is TGTGCCAGCAGCTTAAAAACAGAGCAGTACTTC. Protein sequence: CASSLKTEQYF.

The chain has TRBV5-1 and TRBJ1-4; D unresolved. CDR1 and CDR2 (germline): SGHRS, YFSETQ. Trimming removed 0 bases from V and 4 bases from J, with 10 bases in between. The length of the CDR3 is 15 residues. CDR3 DNA: TGCGCCAGCAGCTTGGATGCGGGGTTTAATGAAAAACTGTTTTTT. It translates to CASSLDAGFNEKLFF.

CDR3: CASSHRRGAGRLFF. DNA for the CDR3: TGTGCCAGCAGCCACAGGAGGGGGGCCGGTAGGCTGTTTTTT. The chain is built from TRBV7-8 and TRBJ1-4, with a possible D match to TRBD1 (6 bases). The CDR3 is 14 residues long. The V gene lost 5 bases and the J gene lost 14 bases, with 21 bases spanning the gap. Germline lookup yields CDR1 SGHVS and CDR2 FQNEAQ.

The J gene is TRBJ1-6, the V gene TRBV19, with a possible D match to TRBD1 (5 bases). Germline loops: CDR1 LNHDA, CDR2 SQIVND (reference sequence). The CDR3 extends over 16 amino acids. Trimming took 3 bases from V and 10 from J, leaving 19 bases between them. In DNA form, the CDR3 reads TGTGCCAGTAGTATGCATACCTCGGGACGAGGCTCACCCCTCCACTTT. Its protein is CASSMHTSGRGSPLHF.

The chain carries TRBV11-3 and TRBJ2-3, with a tentative D call TRBD2 (6 bases). From germline, CDR1 is SGHNT and CDR2 YENEEA. The CDR3 runs to 15 residues. V was shortened by 5 bases and J by 0 bases, with 12 bases between the two germline ends. The CDR3 nucleotides are TGTGCCAGCAGCGATACGAGCGGGAGCACAGATACGCAGTATTTT. It yields the protein CASSDTSGSTDTQYF.

This rearrangement joins TRBV12-3 or TRBV12-4 to TRBJ1-2; D ambiguous. The CDR3 covers 13 residues. Trimming left V 6 bases short and J 7 bases short, with 15 bases between. CDR3 residues: CASRALEGGGYTF. As DNA, the CDR3 is TGTGCCAGCAGGGCCTTGGAGGGTGGTGGCTACACCTTC.

The chain is built from TRBV7-9 and TRBJ1-2; D is ambiguous. There are 15 residues in the CDR3. Trimming shortened V by 1 base and J by 5 bases, and 14 bases separated the two germline ends. The V gene's germline CDR1 is SEHNR and CDR2 FQNEAQ (reference sequence). The chain's CDR3 is CASSLVSVGEYGYTF. CDR3 DNA sequence: TGTGCCAGCAGCTTAGTATCCGTCGGGGAATATGGCTACACCTTC.

This chain links TRBV7-9 with TRBJ2-2; 7 nucleotides match TRBD2. After removal of 6 bases from V and 6 bases from J, the junction contained 16 bases not matched to a gene. The germline V gene has CDR1 SEHNR and CDR2 FQNEAQ (reference sequence). The CDR3 is made up of 17 amino acids. CDR3 DNA: TGTGCCAGCAGGAGAGACGGTATCTCCCGGGGGGCCGGGGAGCTGTTTTTT. Translated, it gives CASRRDGISRGAGELFF. Using reference TRBV7-9 and TRBJ2-2 for the parts outside the CDR3, the full variable domain is DTGVSQNPRHKITKRGQNVTFRCDPISEHNRLYWYRQTLGQGPEFLTYFQNEAQLEKSRLLSDRFSAERPKGSFSTLEIQRTEQGDSAMYLCASRRDGISRGAGELFFGEGSRLTVL.

The rearrangement joins TRBV6-6 to TRBJ2-7, with 16 bases matching TRBD2. There are 15 residues in the CDR3. Per the germline V gene, CDR1 is MNHNY and CDR2 is SVGAGI (reference sequence). V was clipped by 6 bases and J by 6 bases; unmatched bases: 5. The CDR3 reads CASSYGTSGGGEQYF. In DNA, the CDR3 is TGTGCCAGCAGCTACGGGACTAGCGGGGGGGGCGAGCAGTACTTC.

J is TRBJ1-6 and V is TRBV5-4; 9 bases match TRBD1. This CDR3 is 19 amino acids long. Germline trimming cut 4 bases from V and 9 bases from J; bases unmatched to any gene: 20. Germline V lookup: CDR1 SGHNT, CDR2 YYREEE (reference sequence). The CDR3 DNA follows: TGTGCCAGCAGCGCGATACAGGGGGCGCGTTGGGGAGTGCCTTCACCCCTCCACTTT. This codes for CASSAIQGARWGVPSPLHF.